The 4 T cell receptor beta chains below all came from one sample that was sequenced in a study of long-term antiretroviral therapy in people with HIV. Survey-level resolution applied to immunoSEQ assay v3.0. Repertoires were generated with immunoSEQ multiplex PCR, while TCRdb's copy carries only in-frame clones and drops some. This sample carries approximately 30,000 clones, approximately 88% of them seen once, and the ten largest clones take approximately 9.9%. Sequences were derived from unsorted PBMCs, sampled 2.8 years after starting antiretroviral therapy. The receptor source for this set is a young man with HIV.

This chain uses TRBV9 with TRBJ2-7; perhaps TRBD2 as D (5 bases). This CDR3 has 15 amino acids. Trimming pared 2 bases from V and 5 bases from J, leaving 17 bases between. Germline loops: CDR1 SGDLS, CDR2 YYNGEE. CDR3 in amino acids: CASSVSGSEPHEQYF. The CDR3 DNA is TGTGCCAGCAGCGTCTCGGGGTCAGAGCCCCACGAGCAGTACTTC.

This chain uses TRBV18 with TRBJ2-1; 7 bases match TRBD1. CDR1 is KGHSH, CDR2 LQKENI, per germline. V was clipped by 5 bases and J by 4 bases; unmatched bases: 8. The CDR3 length is 15 residues. DNA of the CDR3: TGTGCCAGCTCAACACGACAGGGCGGGTACAATGAGCAGTTCTTC. Residues: CASSTRQGGYNEQFF.

The chain employs TRBV4-1 and TRBJ2-7; D may correspond to TRBD1 or TRBD2 (5 bases each). There are 14 residues in the CDR3. Deletions cut 4 bases from V and 3 bases from J, with 13 bases between. The germline V gene encodes CDR1 MGHRA and CDR2 YSYEKL. CDR3: CASSPAGTSYEQYF. The CDR3 DNA follows: TGCGCCAGCAGCCCCGCCGGGACCAGCTACGAGCAGTACTTC.

The V call is TRBV9, the J call TRBJ2-3, with 13 bases matching TRBD2. Germline trimming cut 4 bases from V and 5 bases from J; bases unmatched to any gene: 16. CDR3 length equals 19 residues. Germline assignment: CDR1 SGDLS and CDR2 YYNGEE. CDR3 residues: CASSHPSSGLAGRRDTQYF. DNA for the CDR3: TGTGCCAGCAGCCACCCTTCCTCGGGACTAGCGGGGAGGCGAGATACGCAGTATTTT.